These 32 T cell receptor beta chains came from one sample sequenced in a study of shared clonotypes between healthy human individuals (dated by TCRdb to about 2020). The library was made by the immunoSEQ multiplex PCR assay. The clones in this table, taken by TCRdb from immuneACCESS, are in-frame only. Not every clone is retained; where verified, under half of the shortfall comes from an unresolved V gene, and the cause of the rest is unknown. The sample records around 2.1 million clones, nearly 97% of which are singletons. Clones ranked in the top ten supply about 0.13% of the sample. The source material was naive CD4+ T cells sorted from blood. The cell subset or site label on this specimen signifies: CD45RA+ positively selected. The receptor source for this set is a man aged 18 to 29 in good health.

The chain recombines TRBV7-2 with TRBJ2-7; the D is unclear. CDR1 SGHTA and CDR2 FQGNSA come from the germline V gene. This CDR3 is built from 13 residues. V shed 5 bases and J shed 0 bases, with 8 bases lying between them. The CDR3 DNA follows: TGTGCCAGCAGCCTTCCGAACTCCTACGAGCAGTACTTC. As protein: CASSLPNSYEQYF.

The CDR3 region is CASSVVQGGTSGNEQFF. CDR3 nucleotides: TGTGCCAGCAGCGTAGTTCAGGGCGGGACTAGCGGGAATGAGCAGTTCTTC. The chain combines TRBV9 with TRBJ2-1, with 12 bases matching TRBD2. Germline V gives CDR1 SGDLS, CDR2 YYNGEE. The CDR3 runs to 17 residues. V lost 0 bases to trimming and J lost 7 bases; unmatched junction nucleotides: 8. Full variable domain (remainder filled in from reference TRBV9 and TRBJ2-1): DSGVTQTPKHLITATGQRVTLRCSPRSGDLSVYWYQQSLDQGLQFLIQYYNGEERAKGNILERFSAQQFPDLHSELNLSSLELGDSALYFCASSVVQGGTSGNEQFFGPGTRLTVL.

The chain uses TRBV6-5 and TRBJ2-3, with D unclear. Germline assignment: CDR1 MNHEY and CDR2 SVGAGI. The CDR3 runs to 14 residues. Trimming cost V 3 bases and J 0 bases, with 7 bases left between them. CDR3 in amino acids: CASSYMSSTDTQYF. CDR3 DNA: TGTGCCAGCAGTTATATGTCCAGCACAGATACGCAGTATTTT.

The chain has TRBV6-1 and TRBJ1-5, with D possibly TRBD1 on 6 matching bases. V dropped 1 base and J dropped 3 bases, with 10 bases sitting between them. Germline V CDR1 and CDR2: MNHNS, SASEGT. The CDR3 is 15 amino acids. The CDR3 region has the DNA TGTGCCAGCAGTGAAGATGGGGGGGCCAATCAGCCCCAGCATTTT. Protein product: CASSEDGGANQPQHF.

V gene TRBV5-1 combines with J gene TRBJ1-6; D is unclear. CDR1 is SGHRS, CDR2 YFSETQ, per germline. The CDR3 runs to 15 residues. Trimming shortened V by 0 bases and J by 7 bases, and 11 bases separated the two germline ends. The CDR3 DNA is TGCGCCAGCAGCTTGGCCGGGTCAGAAAATTCACCCCTCCACTTT. Amino acid sequence: CASSLAGSENSPLHF.

The chain has TRBV10-3 and TRBJ1-2; D call uncertain. From germline, CDR1 is ENHRY and CDR2 SYGVKD. Trimming shortened V by 0 bases and J by 6 bases, and 11 bases separated the two germline ends. CDR3 length: 14 amino acids. This chain's CDR3 is CAISESMTTDGYTF. In DNA form, the CDR3 reads TGTGCCATCAGTGAGTCGATGACAACCGATGGCTACACCTTC.

The gene calls are TRBV5-3 and TRBJ2-3; unclear D gene. TRBV5-3 is an open reading frame whose function is uncertain. The CDR3 covers 14 residues. V was cut by 3 bases and J by 2 bases, with 10 bases left in between. CDR3 residues: CARSYEGITDTQYF. The CDR3 DNA is TGTGCCAGAAGCTATGAAGGGATCACAGATACGCAGTATTTT.

The CDR3 is CASRRRPANYGYTF. CDR3 sequence (DNA): TGTGCCAGTAGAAGGCGGCCCGCTAACTATGGCTACACCTTC. V usage is TRBV19 and J usage is TRBJ1-2; D is uncertain. CDR3 length: 14 amino acids. The germline CDR1 and CDR2 sequences are LNHDA and SQIVND (reference sequence). Deletions cut 6 bases from V and 0 bases from J, with 11 bases between.

The chain couples TRBV10-2 to TRBJ1-1; D unclear. Germline CDR1 is WSHSY and CDR2 is SAAADI. The V end lost 2 bases, the J end lost 7 bases, and 8 bases lay between the germline ends. The CDR3 sequence is 12 residues long. The CDR3 loop reads CASSEPGSEAFF. CDR3 DNA: TGCGCCAGCAGTGAGCCCGGAAGTGAAGCTTTCTTT.

CDR3 loop: CAWTAEANYGYTF. CDR3 DNA: TGTGCCTGGACGGCGGAAGCTAACTATGGCTACACCTTC. V is TRBV30 and J is TRBJ1-2, with no clear D. The germline V gene has CDR1 GTSNPN and CDR2 SVGIG (reference sequence). The CDR3 consists of 13 residues. Trimming pared 4 bases from V and 0 bases from J, leaving 9 bases between.

The chain joins TRBV21-1 to TRBJ2-5; whether TRBD2, the table's D call, matches the DNA was not checked. TRBV21-1 is a documented pseudogene. The CDR3 has 16 amino acids. CDR3 residues: CASSPPGLAGQETQYF. In DNA form, the CDR3 reads TGTGCCAGCAGCCCCCCGGGACTAGCGGGGCAAGAGACCCAGTACTTC.

The V and J genes are TRBV6-6 and TRBJ1-6; D is possibly TRBD1 (6 bases). The CDR3 contains 13 residues. Germline V CDR1 and CDR2: MNHNY, SVGAGI (reference sequence). Trimming pared 7 bases from V and 12 bases from J, leaving 16 bases between. As DNA, the CDR3 is TGTGCCAGCACCAGGGACAAGGAGCAACCCCTCCACTTT. Amino acid sequence: CASTRDKEQPLHF.

This chain joins TRBV2 and TRBJ1-1; D possibly corresponds to TRBD1 (6 bases). Germline V gives CDR1 SNHLY, CDR2 FYNNEI. The CDR3 runs to 13 residues. Trimming pared 7 bases from V and 5 bases from J, leaving 14 bases between. CDR3 loop: CASILQGRTEAFF. The CDR3 DNA reads as TGTGCCAGCATCCTGCAGGGGAGAACTGAAGCTTTCTTT.

The V call is TRBV6-5, the J call TRBJ2-5; the match to TRBD2 covers 11 bases. Losses at the gene ends were 4 bases for V and 5 bases for J; bases not matched to a gene: 9. The germline CDR1 and CDR2 sequences are MNHEY and SVGAGI. This CDR3 has 16 amino acids. Here the CDR3 reads CASSSSGLAGGETQYF. The CDR3 coding sequence is TGTGCCAGCAGTTCCTCGGGGCTAGCGGGAGGTGAGACCCAGTACTTC.

The chain is built from TRBV5-4 and TRBJ2-1; D not resolved. The CDR3 runs to 16 residues. Trimming removed 2 bases from V and 0 bases from J, with 12 bases in between. Germline CDR1 reads SGHNT; CDR2 reads YYREEE (reference sequence). In DNA, the CDR3 is TGTGCCAGCAGCTTTGGGGTGGATAGCTCCTACAATGAGCAGTTCTTC. Protein sequence: CASSFGVDSSYNEQFF.

The CDR3 nucleotides read TGTGCCAGCAGCGTAGGGGTAGCTACGACCCAGTACTTC. Its protein product is CASSVGVATTQYF. The J gene is TRBJ2-5, the V gene TRBV9; D not resolved. V was cut by 0 bases and J by 7 bases, with 10 bases left in between. CDR1 is SGDLS and CDR2 is YYNGEE in the germline V gene. This CDR3 spans 13 amino acids.

The CDR3 DNA reads TGCGCCAGCAGCCGAGTAAGAGAAAAACTGTTTTTT. It is translated as CASSRVREKLFF. The V call is TRBV4-1, the J call TRBJ1-4; D is unresolved. Germline loops: CDR1 MGHRA, CDR2 YSYEKL. Trimming removed 4 bases at V and 8 bases at J, with 8 bases between. This CDR3 spans 12 amino acids.

This chain links TRBV28 with TRBJ1-4; the match to TRBD1 covers 7 bases. The CDR3 extends over 15 amino acids. V trimming: 8 bases; J trimming: 4 bases; junction bases outside the gene matches: 10. The germline gives CDR1 MDHEN, CDR2 SYDVKM. CDR3 sequence: CASEGTGQNNEKLFF. The CDR3 nucleotides read TGTGCCAGCGAGGGCACGGGACAGAATAATGAAAAACTGTTTTTT.

The chain has TRBV18 and TRBJ2-3; the D is unclear. Trimming shortened V by 1 base and J by 4 bases, and 9 bases separated the two germline ends. The CDR3 consists of 14 residues. Germline assignment: CDR1 KGHSH and CDR2 LQKENI. CDR3 bases: TGTGCCAGCTCACCACTAAACGGCCCAGATACGCAGTATTTT. Its translation: CASSPLNGPDTQYF. The entire variable domain, with the rest obtained from reference TRBV18 and TRBJ2-3, is as follows: NAGVMQNPRHLVRRRGQEARLRCSPMKGHSHVYWYRQLPEEGLKFMVYLQKENIIDESGMPKERFSAEFPKEGPSILRIQQVVRGDSAAYFCASSPLNGPDTQYFGPGTRLTVL.

The rearrangement links TRBV30 to TRBJ1-6; 7 bases map to TRBD1. CDR3 length equals 13 residues. J gave up 10 bases and V 6 bases, and 9 bases lay outside the gene matches. From germline, CDR1 is GTSNPN and CDR2 SVGIG (reference sequence). The CDR3 DNA follows: TGTGCCTGCCGACAGGGACGAGGGTCACCCCTCCACTTT. This gives the protein CACRQGRGSPLHF.

V usage is TRBV7-9 and J usage is TRBJ1-2; 8 nucleotides agree with TRBD1. Looked up from germline, CDR1 is SEHNR and CDR2 is FQNEAQ (reference sequence). The CDR3 spans 14 residues. V was pared by 4 bases and J by 2 bases, with 3 bases of the junction left unmatched. As DNA, the CDR3 is TGTGCCAGCAGCTCAGGGGGCCGGAACTATGGCTACACCTTC. This sequence encodes CASSSGGRNYGYTF.

The V gene is TRBV28, the J gene TRBJ2-1; D is perhaps TRBD1 (5 bases). CDR3 length: 16 amino acids. V shed 5 bases and J shed 4 bases, with 18 bases lying between them. Germline assignment: CDR1 MDHEN and CDR2 SYDVKM. CDR3 in amino acids: CASSTGVSGFYNEQFF. As DNA, the CDR3 is TGTGCCAGCAGTACAGGTGTTTCTGGGTTTTACAATGAGCAGTTCTTC.

The rearrangement joins TRBV15 to TRBJ1-2; TRBD1 matches 8 bases. The CDR3 sequence is 15 residues long. Trimming took 5 bases from V and 1 from J; bases not matched to a gene: 6. From germline, CDR1 is LNHNV and CDR2 YYDKDF (reference sequence). This chain's CDR3 is CATSPRQGINYGYTF. CDR3 DNA sequence: TGTGCCACCAGCCCACGACAGGGGATTAACTATGGCTACACCTTC.

The CDR3: CAWSPQVTYGYTF. The CDR3 DNA reads TGTGCCTGGAGTCCCCAGGTTACTTATGGCTACACCTTC. V usage is TRBV30 and J usage is TRBJ1-2, with unresolved D. Trimming cost V 2 bases and J 5 bases, with 12 bases left between them. Germline V gene data show CDR1 as GTSNPN and CDR2 as SVGIG (reference sequence). The length of the CDR3 is 13 residues.

The chain employs TRBV18 and TRBJ2-3; D gene uncertain. Trimming took off 2 bases at V and 2 bases at J, with 11 bases between the two ends. The CDR3 covers 15 residues. Germline V gene lookup returns CDR1 KGHSH and CDR2 LQKENI. CDR3 in amino acids: CASSPGALYTDTQYF. CDR3 coding DNA: TGTGCCAGCTCACCAGGTGCCCTCTACACAGATACGCAGTATTTT.

The rearrangement joins TRBV4-3 to TRBJ2-7, with D perhaps given as TRBD1 or TRBD2 (5 bases each). The V and J ends lost 0 bases and 6 bases respectively, with 12 bases between them. The CDR3 is 14 residues long. CDR1 is LGHNA and CDR2 is YSLEER in the germline V gene. The CDR3 spells CASSQDGTYGEQYF. The DNA for the CDR3 is TGCGCCAGCAGCCAAGATGGGACCTACGGCGAGCAGTACTTC.

As DNA, the CDR3 is TGTGCCAGCAGTTTGGCAAGGACTGAAGCTTTCTTT. Translation gives CASSLARTEAFF. The V and J genes are TRBV28 and TRBJ1-1; D is unresolved. The V end was cut by 3 bases, the J end by 5 bases, with 7 bases between. CDR1 and CDR2 (germline): MDHEN, SYDVKM. CDR3 length equals 12 residues.

The V call is TRBV5-1, the J call TRBJ2-7; D perhaps matches TRBD1 (6 bases). The CDR3 extends over 13 amino acids. Per germline, CDR1 SGHRS and CDR2 YFSETQ. Trimming removed 4 bases from V and 4 bases from J, with 12 bases in between. Here the CDR3 reads CASSTTGLYEQYF. CDR3 sequence (DNA): TGCGCCAGCAGCACTACAGGGTTATACGAGCAGTACTTC.

The J gene is TRBJ2-1, the V gene TRBV7-9; the match to TRBD2 covers 9 bases. The CDR3 is made up of 16 amino acids. The ends lost 5 bases at V and 6 bases at J; junction bases unmatched: 11. Per the germline V gene, CDR1 is SEHNR and CDR2 is FQNEAQ (reference sequence). DNA of the CDR3: TGTGCCAGCAGCCCGAGGGCGGGAGGGCCGTTCAATGAGCAGTTCTTC. Its protein is CASSPRAGGPFNEQFF.

This clone showed up just a few times. The gene calls are TRBV19 and TRBJ1-2; D may be TRBD1 (5 bases). V was clipped by 9 bases and J by 5 bases, with 13 bases between them. The CDR3 spans 12 residues. The germline V gene has CDR1 LNHDA and CDR2 SQIVND (reference sequence). As DNA, the CDR3 is TGTGCCAGCTCAGGGTCTCTTTATGGCTACACCTTC. It translates to CASSGSLYGYTF.

This chain uses TRBV6-1 with TRBJ1-3; D is ambiguous. In germline, CDR1 is MNHNS, CDR2 SASEGT. V lost 7 bases to trimming and J lost 0 bases, with 10 bases between them. CDR3 length equals 14 residues. The CDR3 DNA follows: TGTGCCAGCACCCAATGGGGCTCTGGAAACACCATATATTTT. This translates into CASTQWGSGNTIYF.

The J gene is TRBJ2-2, the V gene TRBV2, with 9 bases that match TRBD1. The J segment lost 5 bases and the V segment lost 8 bases, leaving 0 bases of the junction unmatched. The CDR3 is 12 amino acids. In germline, CDR1 is SNHLY, CDR2 FYNNEI. The CDR3 DNA reads as TGTGCCAGCGGGACAGGGACCGGGGAGCTGTTTTTT. Encoded protein: CASGTGTGELFF.